The 19 T cell receptor beta chains below all came from one sample that was sequenced in a study of response to subunit inactivated influenza vaccine (dated 2018 in TCRdb). The method was RT-PCR. For sequencing, an Illumina HiSeq 2500 was employed. TCRdb took the public reads, trimmed them with fastp at Q25, ran MiXCR for clone calling and kept in-frame beta chains. Rows with one shared CDR3 protein collapse into an entry with the most common genes and DNA. The sample includes 200,000 to 300,000 distinct CDR3 sequences, with roughly an eighth observed a single time. The ten largest make up about 7.8% of the sample. Sample: non-naive T cells sorted from PBMCs, taken approximately 15 days before vaccination. The cell subset or site label on this specimen signifies: memory T cell fraction. These receptors came from a man between 45 and 60 years old who received an inactivated influenza vaccine. Donor details come from another sample of the same person, matched by shared clones.

This chain joins TRBV6-2 or TRBV6-3 and TRBJ2-7; 12 bases are shared with TRBD2. CDR1 is MNHEY and CDR2 is SVGEGT in the germline V gene. The CDR3 runs to 17 residues. Unmatched junction bases numbered 9, after V lost 6 bases and J lost 0 bases. CDR3 protein: CASSYHRTSGASYEQYF. CDR3 DNA: TGTGCCAGCAGCTACCATCGGACTAGCGGGGCCTCCTACGAGCAGTACTTC.

The rearrangement joins TRBV4-3 to TRBJ1-5, with D unresolved. Trimming removed 2 bases from V and 4 bases from J, with 9 bases in between. In germline, CDR1 is LGHNA, CDR2 YSLEER. The CDR3 runs 14 residues. The DNA for the CDR3 is TGCGCCAGCAGCCAATCGGCCGAAAATCAGCCCCAGCATTTT. Translating it yields CASSQSAENQPQHF.

This clonotype has just a few counts. The chain uses TRBV28 and TRBJ1-4, with D uncertain. V lost 5 bases and J lost 6, with 7 bases in between. CDR1 MDHEN and CDR2 SYDVKM come from the germline V gene. This CDR3 contains 12 residues. The CDR3 coding sequence is TGTGCCAGCAGTGTTAGGGATGAAAAACTGTTTTTT. The encoded protein is CASSVRDEKLFF.

Only a few counts were recorded for this clonotype. This CDR3 reads CASGPLRLSSYEQYF. The DNA of the CDR3 is TGTGCCAGCGGACCCCTAAGGCTGAGCTCCTACGAGCAGTACTTC. The chain links TRBV6-1 to TRBJ2-7; D is unclear. Trimming left V 8 bases short and J 0 bases short, with 17 bases between. Per the germline V gene, CDR1 is MNHNS and CDR2 is SASEGT. CDR3 length: 15 residues.

This clonotype has only a few counts. V and J are TRBV4-1 and TRBJ1-6, with D uncertain. The ends were cut back, 1 base at V and 14 bases at J, with 15 bases in the middle. Germline CDR1 is MGHRA and CDR2 is YSYEKL. CDR3 length equals 14 residues. CDR3 nucleotides: TGCGCCAGCAGCCAAGTTCTAGGGCGGATTACCCTCCACTTT. It codes for CASSQVLGRITLHF.

This clonotype was seen only a few times. V gene TRBV14 combines with J gene TRBJ2-7, with D possibly being TRBD1 (6 bases). V lost 3 bases and J lost 9, with 15 bases in between. The CDR3 totals 13 residues. Germline loops: CDR1 SGHDN, CDR2 FVKESK. CDR3 DNA: TGTGCCAGCAGCCAGGGACGGGACAATCGGCAGTACTTC. This codes for CASSQGRDNRQYF.

This sequence joins TRBV6-2 or TRBV6-3 and TRBJ2-1; D possibly matches TRBD1 or TRBD2 (5 bases each). V shed 7 bases and J shed 3 bases, with 13 bases lying between them. Germline V CDR1 and CDR2: MNHEY, SVGEGT. The CDR3 totals 14 residues. The CDR3 loop is CASILGVHYNEQFF. In DNA, the CDR3 is TGTGCCAGCATCCTGGGGGTCCACTACAATGAGCAGTTCTTC.

A few counts support this clonotype. The chain is built from TRBV20-1 and TRBJ2-1; D remains ambiguous. The CDR3 is 13 amino acids. In germline, CDR1 is DFQATT, CDR2 SNEGSKA (reference sequence). V was pared by 5 bases and J by 3 bases, with 11 bases between. CDR3 region: CSAGPGSYNEQFF. The CDR3 nucleotides read TGCAGTGCTGGCCCTGGCAGCTACAATGAGCAGTTCTTC.

This clonotype was seen a handful of times. The rearrangement joins TRBV7-6 to TRBJ1-1; D ambiguous. The length of the CDR3 is 16 residues. In germline, CDR1 is SGHVS, CDR2 FNYEAQ. The ends were cut back, 0 bases at V and 1 base at J, with 12 bases in the middle. DNA of the CDR3: TGTGCCAGCAGCTTAGCGCCGGGAATCGGGAACACTGAAGCTTTCTTT. Its protein product is CASSLAPGIGNTEAFF.

The sample holds a few counts of this clonotype. The chain uses TRBV20-1 and TRBJ2-3; either TRBD1 or TRBD2 may supply D (7 bases each). The CDR3 sequence is 14 residues long. The V end lost 0 bases, the J end lost 6 bases, and 13 bases lay between the germline ends. Germline V lookup: CDR1 DFQATT, CDR2 SNEGSKA (reference sequence). The CDR3 region has the DNA TGCAGTGCTAGAGATCTCAGGGGGGGTGATACGCAGTATTTT. This encodes CSARDLRGGDTQYF.

The table lists this clonotype with many counts. The rearrangement links TRBV20-1 to TRBJ2-7, with D possibly matching TRBD2 (6 bases). The CDR3 sequence is 13 residues long. V was shortened by 6 bases and J by 7 bases, with 19 bases between the two germline ends. CDR1 is DFQATT, CDR2 SNEGSKA, per germline (reference sequence). The CDR3 loop reads CSAPVGSAWEQYF. Written as DNA, the CDR3 is TGCAGTGCCCCAGTCGGGAGTGCTTGGGAGCAGTACTTC.

The chain employs TRBV5-1 and TRBJ2-3; D is possibly TRBD2 (7 bases). CDR1 SGHRS and CDR2 YFSETQ come from the germline V gene. The CDR3 runs to 14 residues. Trimming took off 2 bases at V and 5 bases at J, with 12 bases between the two ends. The CDR3 loop is CASSFGGRGDTQYF. DNA of the CDR3: TGCGCCAGCAGCTTCGGGGGGCGGGGAGATACGCAGTATTTT.

This clonotype occurred a few times. The gene calls are TRBV20-1 and TRBJ2-7; D gene ambiguous. The CDR3 has 13 residues. Germline V CDR1 and CDR2: DFQATT, SNEGSKA (reference sequence). The V gene lost 6 bases and the J gene lost 0 bases, with 12 bases spanning the gap. The CDR3 DNA follows: TGCAGTGCCCAGGACCGCCCCTCCTACGAGCAGTACTTC. This encodes CSAQDRPSYEQYF.

As concerns this clonotype: Since a much larger clone is just one base distant, this may be a read error. The chain carries TRBV7-8 and TRBJ2-7; 10 nucleotides match TRBD1. The CDR3 loop spans 14 amino acids. CDR1 and CDR2 from the germline V gene are SGHVS and FQNEAQ. The CDR3 here is CVSSLRDRGHEQYF. CDR3 sequence (DNA): TGTGTCAGCAGCCTCCGGGACAGGGGACACGAGCAGTACTTC.

This clonotype appeared many times. This chain connects TRBV27 to TRBJ1-2, with a weak D call TRBD1 (5 bases). V lost 5 bases, J lost 0 bases, and 13 bases lay in between. The CDR3 length is 15 residues. Germline V CDR1 and CDR2: MNHEY, SMNVEV (reference sequence). The CDR3 loop is CASSLGTAPNYGYTF. The CDR3 nucleotides read TGTGCCAGCAGTCTCGGGACCGCACCTAACTATGGCTACACCTTC.

This clonotype was seen at least ten times. This sequence joins TRBV12-3 or TRBV12-4 and TRBJ2-5; the match to TRBD2 covers 8 bases. The trim removed 5 bases at V and 4 bases at J, leaving 15 bases unmatched. This CDR3 region has 17 residues. CDR3 sequence: CASSASSETAGGETQYF. The CDR3 coding sequence is TGTGCCAGCAGTGCCTCTAGTGAGACCGCGGGGGGAGAGACCCAGTACTTC.

This clonotype was found many times. The CDR3 nucleotides are TGTGCCAGCACACCTGCTGTCTGGTCCTACGAGCAGTACTTC. It yields the protein CASTPAVWSYEQYF. The rearrangement joins TRBV7-8 to TRBJ2-7; D unclear. The V gene lost 7 bases and the J gene lost 1 base, with 14 bases spanning the gap. Germline V gene lookup returns CDR1 SGHVS and CDR2 FQNEAQ. This CDR3 region has 14 residues.

This rearrangement joins TRBV6-2 or TRBV6-3 to TRBJ2-5, with no clear D. Trimming stripped 0 bases from V and 1 base from J, with 9 bases between. Germline CDR1 is MNHEY and CDR2 is SVGEGT. CDR3 length: 15 residues. CDR3 DNA sequence: TGTGCCAGCAGTTACTCGCTCACCCGCCAAGAGACCCAGTACTTC. Protein product: CASSYSLTRQETQYF.

This clonotype showed up many times. This chain joins TRBV6-1 and TRBJ2-2, with D perhaps TRBD1 or TRBD2 (5 bases each). CDR1 MNHNS and CDR2 SASEGT come from the germline V gene. The CDR3 spans 16 residues. Trimming cost V 6 bases and J 3 bases, with 17 bases left between them. Here the CDR3 DNA reads TGTGCCAGCAGCCCTCGGGGCGGGTGGTACACCGGGGAGCTGTTTTTT. Protein product: CASSPRGGWYTGELFF.